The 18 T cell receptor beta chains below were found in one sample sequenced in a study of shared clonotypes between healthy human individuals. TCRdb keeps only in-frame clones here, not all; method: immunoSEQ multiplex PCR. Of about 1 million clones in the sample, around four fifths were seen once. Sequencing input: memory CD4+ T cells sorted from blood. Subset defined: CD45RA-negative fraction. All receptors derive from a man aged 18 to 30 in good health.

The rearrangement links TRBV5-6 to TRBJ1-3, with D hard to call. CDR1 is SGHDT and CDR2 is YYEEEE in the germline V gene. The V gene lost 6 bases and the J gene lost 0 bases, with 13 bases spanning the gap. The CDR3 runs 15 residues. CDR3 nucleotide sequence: TGTGCCAGCACCATGGACGGAGGCTCTGGAAACACCATATATTTT. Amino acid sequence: CASTMDGGSGNTIYF.

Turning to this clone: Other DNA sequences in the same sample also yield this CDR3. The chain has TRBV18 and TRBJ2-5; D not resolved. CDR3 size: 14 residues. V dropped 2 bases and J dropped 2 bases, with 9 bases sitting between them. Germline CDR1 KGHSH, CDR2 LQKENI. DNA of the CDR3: TGTGCCAGCTCACCAGTCAGATTACAAGAGACCCAGTACTTC. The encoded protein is CASSPVRLQETQYF.

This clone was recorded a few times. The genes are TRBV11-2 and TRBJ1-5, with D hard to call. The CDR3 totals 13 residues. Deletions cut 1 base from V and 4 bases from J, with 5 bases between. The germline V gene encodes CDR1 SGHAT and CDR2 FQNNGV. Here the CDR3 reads CASSLGQNQPQHF. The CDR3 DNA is TGTGCCAGCAGCTTAGGGCAAAATCAGCCCCAGCATTTT.

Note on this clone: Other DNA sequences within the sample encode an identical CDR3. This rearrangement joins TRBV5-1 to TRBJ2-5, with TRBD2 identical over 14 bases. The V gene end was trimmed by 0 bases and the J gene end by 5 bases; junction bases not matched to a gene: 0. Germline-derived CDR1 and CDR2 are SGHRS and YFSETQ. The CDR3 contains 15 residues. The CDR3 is CASSLGTSGRETQYF. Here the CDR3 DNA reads TGCGCCAGCAGCTTGGGGACTAGCGGGAGGGAGACCCAGTACTTC.

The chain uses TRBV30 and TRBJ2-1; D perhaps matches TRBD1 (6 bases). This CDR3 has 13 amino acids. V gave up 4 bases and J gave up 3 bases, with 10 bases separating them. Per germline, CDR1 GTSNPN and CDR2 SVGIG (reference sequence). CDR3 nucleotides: TGTGCCTGGACAGGGGACCTCTACAATGAGCAGTTCTTC. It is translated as CAWTGDLYNEQFF. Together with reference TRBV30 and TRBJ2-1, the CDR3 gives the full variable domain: SQTIHQWPATLVQPVGSPLSLECTVEGTSNPNLYWYRQAAGRGLQLLFYSVGIGQISSEVPQNLSASRPQDRQFILSSKKLLLSDSGFYLCAWTGDLYNEQFFGPGTRLTVL.

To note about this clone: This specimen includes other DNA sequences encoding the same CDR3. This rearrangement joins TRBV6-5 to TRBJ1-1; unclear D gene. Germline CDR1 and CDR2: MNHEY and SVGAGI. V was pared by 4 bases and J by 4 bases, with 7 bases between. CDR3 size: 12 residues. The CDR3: CASSSPGTEAFF. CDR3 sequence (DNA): TGTGCCAGCAGTTCGCCTGGCACTGAAGCTTTCTTT.

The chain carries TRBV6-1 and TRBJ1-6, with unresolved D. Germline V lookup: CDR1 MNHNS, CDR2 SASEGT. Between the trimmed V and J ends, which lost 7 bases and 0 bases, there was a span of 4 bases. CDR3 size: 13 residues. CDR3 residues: CASISSYNSPLHF. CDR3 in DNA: TGTGCCAGCATTAGCTCCTATAATTCACCCCTCCACTTT.

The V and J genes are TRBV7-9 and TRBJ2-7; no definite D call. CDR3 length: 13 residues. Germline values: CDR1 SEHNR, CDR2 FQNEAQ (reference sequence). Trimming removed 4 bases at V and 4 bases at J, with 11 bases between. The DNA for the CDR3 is TGTGCCAGCAGCTCTGACAATTTTTACGAGCAGTACTTC. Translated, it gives CASSSDNFYEQYF. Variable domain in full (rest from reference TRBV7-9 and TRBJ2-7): DTGVSQNPRHKITKRGQNVTFRCDPISEHNRLYWYRQTLGQGPEFLTYFQNEAQLEKSRLLSDRFSAERPKGSFSTLEIQRTEQGDSAMYLCASSSDNFYEQYFGPGTRLTVT.

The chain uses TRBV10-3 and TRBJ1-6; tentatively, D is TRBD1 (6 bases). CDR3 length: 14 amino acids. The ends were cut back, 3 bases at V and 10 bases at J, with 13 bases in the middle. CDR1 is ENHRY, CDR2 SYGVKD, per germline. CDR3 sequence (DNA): TGTGCCATCAGTGATTGGGGGGCCTCCTCACCCCTCCACTTT. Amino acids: CAISDWGASSPLHF.

CDR3 nucleotide sequence: TGTGCCTGGAGCTCTATGGCAGGGGCCCCATCCCGCTCCTACAATGAGCAGTTCTTC. Translated, it gives CAWSSMAGAPSRSYNEQFF. V is TRBV30 and J is TRBJ2-1, with a tentative D call TRBD1 (6 bases). In germline, CDR1 is GTSNPN, CDR2 SVGIG (reference sequence). This CDR3 has 19 amino acids. V was shortened by 3 bases and J by 0 bases, with 24 bases between the two germline ends. Supplemented by reference TRBV30 and TRBJ2-1, the full variable domain reads SQTIHQWPATLVQPVGSPLSLECTVEGTSNPNLYWYRQAAGRGLQLLFYSVGIGQISSEVPQNLSASRPQDRQFILSSKKLLLSDSGFYLCAWSSMAGAPSRSYNEQFFGPGTRLTVL.

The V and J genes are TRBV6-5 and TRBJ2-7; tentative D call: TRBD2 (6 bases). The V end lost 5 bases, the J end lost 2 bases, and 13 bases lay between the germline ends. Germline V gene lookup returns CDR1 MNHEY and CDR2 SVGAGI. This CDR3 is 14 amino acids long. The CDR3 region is CASSPRERAYEQYF. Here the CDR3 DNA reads TGTGCCAGCAGTCCGAGGGAGCGGGCCTACGAGCAGTACTTC.

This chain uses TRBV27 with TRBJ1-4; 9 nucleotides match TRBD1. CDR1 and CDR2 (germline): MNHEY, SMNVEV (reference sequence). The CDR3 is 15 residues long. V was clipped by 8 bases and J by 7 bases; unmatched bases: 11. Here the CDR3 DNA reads TGTGCCAGCCGAGGACAGGGGTACGTTGGTGAAAAACTGTTTTTT. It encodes CASRGQGYVGEKLFF.

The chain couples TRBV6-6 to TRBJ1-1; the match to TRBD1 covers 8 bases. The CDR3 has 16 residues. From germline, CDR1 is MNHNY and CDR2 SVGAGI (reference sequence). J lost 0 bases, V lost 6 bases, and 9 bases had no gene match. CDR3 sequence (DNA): TGTGCCAGCAGCACAACCGCAGGGGGCATGAACACTGAAGCTTTCTTT. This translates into CASSTTAGGMNTEAFF.

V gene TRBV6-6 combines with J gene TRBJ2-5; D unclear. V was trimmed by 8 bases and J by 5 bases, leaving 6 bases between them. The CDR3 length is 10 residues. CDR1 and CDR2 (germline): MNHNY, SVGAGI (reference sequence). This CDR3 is CASVGETQYF. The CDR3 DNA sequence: TGTGCCAGCGTGGGGGAGACCCAGTACTTC.

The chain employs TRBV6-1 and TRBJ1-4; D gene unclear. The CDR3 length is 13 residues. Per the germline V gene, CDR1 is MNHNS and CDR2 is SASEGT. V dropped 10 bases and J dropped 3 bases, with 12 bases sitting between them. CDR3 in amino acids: CATTRLSNEKLFF. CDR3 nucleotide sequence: TGTGCCACGACGAGGCTCTCTAATGAAAAACTGTTTTTT.

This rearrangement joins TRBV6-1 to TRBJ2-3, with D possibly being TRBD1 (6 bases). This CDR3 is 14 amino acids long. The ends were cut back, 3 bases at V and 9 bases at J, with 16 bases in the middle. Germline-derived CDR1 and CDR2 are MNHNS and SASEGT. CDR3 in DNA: TGTGCCAGCAGTGATGGTGAGAAGACAGGCACGCAGTATTTT. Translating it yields CASSDGEKTGTQYF.

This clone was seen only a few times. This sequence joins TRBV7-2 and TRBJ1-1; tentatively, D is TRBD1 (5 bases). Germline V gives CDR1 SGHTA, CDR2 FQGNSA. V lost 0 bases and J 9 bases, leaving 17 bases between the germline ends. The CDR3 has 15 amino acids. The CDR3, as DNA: TGTGCCAGCAGCTTAGCTTTTGGGACTCACGGTAAAGCTTTCTTT. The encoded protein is CASSLAFGTHGKAFF.

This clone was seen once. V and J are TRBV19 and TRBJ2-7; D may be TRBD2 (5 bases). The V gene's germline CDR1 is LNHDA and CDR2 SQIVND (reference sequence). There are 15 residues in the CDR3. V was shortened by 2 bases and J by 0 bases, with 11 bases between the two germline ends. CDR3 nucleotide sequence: TGTGCCAGTAGTATAACGCGGGCGAGCTCCTACGAGCAGTACTTC. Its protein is CASSITRASSYEQYF. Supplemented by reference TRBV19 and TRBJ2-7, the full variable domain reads DGGITQSPKYLFRKEGQNVTLSCEQNLNHDAMYWYRQDPGQGLRLIYYSQIVNDFQKGDIAEGYSVSREKKESFPLTVTSAQKNPTAFYLCASSITRASSYEQYFGPGTRLTVT.